This T cell receptor beta chain was retrieved from a study of cytomegalovirus exposure and HLA in healthy donors (dated by TCRdb to about 2017). Study-wide context: According to a later analysis, one platform produced both the roughly 120 validation repertoires and the 666 repertoires of the first cohort. The study combined high-throughput TCR immunosequencing, statistical association of individual TCRs with disease status, and machine learning to predict cytomegalovirus infection status. The study aimed to test whether cataloging public T cell receptors could reveal signatures of past pathogen exposure. Along with the approximately 620-subject first cohort, a separate validation cohort of over a hundred different subjects was used. Overall study results and their limits: The study gave a list of about 150 TCR beta chains associated with cytomegalovirus. Subsequent analysis determined that TCRs grouped into clusters in the first cohort also showed a tendency toward co-occurrence across the 130 or so validation repertoires, and 85% to 95% of cluster scores exceeded 0. A few of the identified cytomegalovirus-associated TCR beta chains were confirmed in vitro to be specific for cytomegalovirus antigens. In both the original and validation cohorts, the classifier was reported to diagnose cytomegalovirus status with high specificity and sensitivity. All 120 or so repertoires were used to score co-occurrence in the validation cohort in a later analysis, because that analysis had no HLA typing for the cohort. Across donors, most TCR sequences were observed very rarely, whereas some public TCRs were present in many individuals. According to the authors, the approach could potentially be generalized to other disease states and immunological phenotypes.

The receptor library was made with the immunoSEQ multiplex PCR assay. The authors processed their data as follows. A statistical classification framework was built for diagnosing cytomegalovirus status from the catalog of TCR beta chain sequences. Not all clones reach the TCRdb copy of this immuneACCESS table, which keeps in-frame sequences only. Checked studies attribute under half of the gap to unresolved V genes and leave the rest unexplained. Clonal size and the V and J genes are those of that table, whereas D and trimming came from the DNA. For this sample the table gives about 120,000 clones, of which about 83% were detected only once. Jointly, the top ten make up roughly 5.3% of the sample. Donors formed part of the validation cohort, which comprised 120 subjects and was distinct from the first cohort of over 500 subjects. The CDR3 numbers 16 residues from cysteine through phenylalanine. The DNA shown is the 48-base CDR3, in frame from base 1. Compared with germline, V lacks 3 bases and J lacks 0 bases; bases without a gene match: 4. CDR1 KGHSH and CDR2 LQKENI were looked up in the germline V gene.

A word on this clone: It has no known antigen specificity. No much larger clone is present one base from it, and per-base qualities are unavailable.

Sequencing was done on a sample of PBMCs. The sequence derives from a man aged 18 to 35 in good health and CMV-seronegative. This chain joins TRBV18 to TRBJ2-1; 8 middle bases align to TRBD1. The nucleotide sequence reads as follows: TGTGCCAGCTCACCGGGACAGGCAGCCTCCTACAATGAGCAGTTCTTC. This encodes CASSPGQAASYNEQFF.